The present T cell receptor (beta chain) was sequenced within a study of PD-L1 blockade in urothelial cancer. Study as a whole: Blood drawn 3 weeks (second dose) and 6 weeks after treatment start was analyzed. Study-wide results and limits: Durable benefit was linked to greater 3-week expansion of tumor-associated blood clones.

The V and J ends lost 4 bases and 7 bases respectively, with 17 bases between them. The CDR3 length is 15 residues. From germline, CDR1 is LNHDA and CDR2 SQIVND (reference sequence). To note about this clone: The antigen is unknown.

Spike-ins of synthetic TCR analog templates went into each PCR. Here immunoSEQ multiplex PCR was the method, and the copy in TCRdb shows in-frame clones only, minus some. The data contain 35,000 to 55,000 clones, roughly four fifths of them singletons. The V and J genes are TRBV19 and TRBJ1-5; TRBD1 might be the D (6 bases). This TCR was sampled from a man aged 65 to 79 with urothelial cancer. The starting material was PBMCs, obtained around atezolizumab (anti-PD-L1) treatment. The CDR3 bases are TGTGCCAGTAGTACACAACCGGGGGGCGGACAGCCCCAGCATTTT. Its translation is CASSTQPGGGQPQHF.